The 15 T cell receptor beta chains below come from one sample, sequenced in a study of blood T cells in healthy people across ages. A second PCR of roughly 7 to 11 cycles used a sample-barcoded 5' primer and a J-beta primer mix. TCRdb re-analysed the 5' RACE reads in MiXCR, keeping a single row per CDR3 protein. This sample has about 690,000 distinct CDR3 sequences, with roughly 43% found just once. The source material was blood. These receptors originate from a man older than 75 in good health.

Comments on this clonotype: This may be a read error: a much more frequent sequence differs by one nucleotide. The V call is TRBV20-1, the J call TRBJ2-1; TRBD2 might be the D (7 bases). The end of the DNA aligns better with TRBJ2-7, so the J call may be wrong. Looked up from germline, CDR1 is DFQATT and CDR2 is SNEGSKA (reference sequence). CDR3 length equals 17 residues. CDR3: CSAPPGPGRGPYNEQYF. Here the CDR3 DNA reads TGCAGTGCTCCACCGGGCCCAGGGCGGGGGCCTTACAATGAGCAGTACTTC.

A few counts support this clonotype. The chain is built from TRBV6-2 or TRBV6-3 and TRBJ2-7; 8 bases line up with TRBD2. The J segment lost 2 bases and the V segment lost 6 bases, leaving 9 bases of the junction unmatched. This CDR3 contains 15 residues. CDR1 and CDR2 from the germline V gene are MNHEY and SVGEGT. The CDR3 loop is CASSNPSGRPYEQYF. The CDR3 DNA reads as TGTGCCAGCAGCAACCCTAGCGGGCGACCCTACGAGCAGTACTTC.

J is TRBJ1-2 and V is TRBV20-1; D might be TRBD1 (5 bases). The germline gives CDR1 DFQATT, CDR2 SNEGSKA (reference sequence). The CDR3 is 14 residues long. Trimming removed 0 bases from V and 4 bases from J, with 12 bases in between. CDR3 region: CSARDFDSLYGYTF. The CDR3 bases are TGCAGTGCTAGAGATTTCGACAGTCTCTATGGCTACACCTTC.

The chain links TRBV12-3 or TRBV12-4 to TRBJ2-7; a possible D gene is TRBD2 (5 bases). With 7 bases removed from V and 2 bases from J, the gap between germline ends came to 15 bases. The CDR3 length is 14 residues. Written as DNA, the CDR3 is TGTGCCAGCACCTCTGGTTTGAGGGCCTACGAGCAGTACTTC. Translating gives CASTSGLRAYEQYF.

This clonotype came up many times. This chain uses TRBV7-6 with TRBJ2-7, with TRBD2 identical over 15 bases. J lost 5 bases, V lost 5 bases, and 10 bases had no gene match. There are 17 residues in the CDR3. CDR1 SGHVS and CDR2 FNYEAQ come from the germline V gene. CDR3 in DNA: TGTGCCAGCAGCGTCACCGGGACTAGCGGGAGGCTTAACGAGCAGTACTTC. This sequence encodes CASSVTGTSGRLNEQYF. The variable domain in full, with the rest retrieved from reference TRBV7-6 and TRBJ2-7, is GAGVSQSPRYKVTKRGQDVALRCDPISGHVSLYWYRQALGQGPEFLTYFNYEAQQDKSGLPNDRFSAERPEGSISTLTIQRTEQRDSAMYRCASSVTGTSGRLNEQYFGPGTRLTVT.

This clonotype was seen a handful of times. The chain employs TRBV9 and TRBJ2-6; D perhaps matches TRBD1 (5 bases). V dropped 0 bases and J dropped 2 bases, with 12 bases sitting between them. The germline V gene encodes CDR1 SGDLS and CDR2 YYNGEE. The CDR3 runs to 17 residues. The CDR3 coding sequence is TGTGCCAGCAGCGTAGATTTAGGGGCAACTGGGGCCAACGTCCTGACTTTC. This gives the protein CASSVDLGATGANVLTF.

This clonotype turned up a few times. The chain employs TRBV6-2 or TRBV6-3 and TRBJ2-3; TRBD2 is a possible D gene (6 bases). Germline V gene data show CDR1 as MNHEY and CDR2 as SVGEGT. CDR3 size: 15 residues. V was cut by 5 bases and J by 0 bases, with 12 bases left in between. The DNA for the CDR3 is TGTGCCAGCAGTATCAGCGGGTTCAGCACAGATACGCAGTATTTT. This gives the protein CASSISGFSTDTQYF.

CDR3 residues: CASSFHSNSYNEQFF. CDR3 in DNA: TGTGCCAGCAGTTTCCACTCAAACTCCTACAATGAGCAGTTCTTC. This chain links TRBV6-2 or TRBV6-3 with TRBJ2-1; D is unclear. Trimming left V 4 bases short and J 0 bases short, with 10 bases between. The CDR3 sequence is 15 residues long. Germline V lookup: CDR1 MNHEY, CDR2 SVGEGT.

A few counts support this clonotype. V gene TRBV7-2 combines with J gene TRBJ1-5; D perhaps matches TRBD1 (6 bases). There are 16 residues in the CDR3. From germline, CDR1 is SGHTA and CDR2 FQGNSA. Trimming removed 1 base at V and 1 base at J, with 11 bases between. The CDR3 region has the DNA TGTGCCAGCAGCTTAGATCCAACAGGGAGCAATCAGCCCCAGCATTTT. The encoded protein is CASSLDPTGSNQPQHF.

The genes are TRBV28 and TRBJ2-1; possibly TRBD2 for D (5 bases). Trimming took 3 bases from V and 0 from J, leaving 15 bases between them. This CDR3 is 17 amino acids long. In germline, CDR1 is MDHEN, CDR2 SYDVKM. The CDR3 reads CASSFKVQRSSYNEQFF. In nucleotides, the CDR3 is TGTGCCAGCAGTTTCAAGGTGCAGCGGTCCTCCTACAATGAGCAGTTCTTC.

Only a few counts were recorded for this clonotype. J is TRBJ1-5 and V is TRBV30, with 9 bases matching TRBD1. The CDR3 extends over 15 amino acids. Germline-derived CDR1 and CDR2 are GTSNPN and SVGIG (reference sequence). The junction had 3 bases not matched to a gene; V was cut back by 2 bases and J by 1 base. This CDR3 is CAWSRQGVSNQPQHF. The CDR3 DNA sequence: TGTGCCTGGAGTAGACAGGGGGTAAGCAATCAGCCCCAGCATTTT.

The gene calls are TRBV27 and TRBJ2-7; TRBD2 is a possible D gene (5 bases). The CDR3 is made up of 13 amino acids. Germline assignment: CDR1 MNHEY and CDR2 SMNVEV (reference sequence). V was clipped by 0 bases and J by 7 bases, with 10 bases between them. The CDR3 spells CASSLSEAKEQYF. In DNA form, the CDR3 reads TGTGCCAGCAGTTTATCGGAGGCGAAGGAGCAGTACTTC.

J is TRBJ2-3 and V is TRBV28, with D hard to call. The CDR3 is made up of 12 amino acids. In germline, CDR1 is MDHEN, CDR2 SYDVKM. V was clipped by 6 bases and J by 4 bases, with 8 bases between them. The CDR3 coding sequence is TGTGCCAGCAGCGTCTCCGCAGATACGCAGTATTTT. It is translated as CASSVSADTQYF. Full variable domain (remainder filled in from reference TRBV28 and TRBJ2-3): DVKVTQSSRYLVKRTGEKVFLECVQDMDHENMFWYRQDPGLGLRLIYFSYDVKMKEKGDIPEGYSVSREKKERFSLILESASTNQTSMYLCASSVSADTQYFGPGTRLTVL.

J is TRBJ2-7 and V is TRBV11-2; D remains ambiguous. V lost 11 bases to trimming and J lost 3 bases, with 20 bases between them. CDR3 size: 14 residues. From germline, CDR1 is SGHAT and CDR2 FQNNGV. CDR3 residues: CASKLAPASYEQYF. The CDR3 bases are TGTGCCTCAAAACTGGCCCCAGCGAGCTACGAGCAGTACTTC.

This chain joins TRBV30 and TRBJ2-5; TRBD1 is a possible D gene (5 bases). Trimming cost V 3 bases and J 7 bases, with 9 bases left between them. CDR1 is GTSNPN, CDR2 SVGIG, per germline (reference sequence). CDR3 size: 11 residues. The CDR3 loop is CAWRTVGTQYF. The DNA of the CDR3 is TGTGCCTGGAGGACAGTAGGGACCCAGTACTTC.